A single sample gave rise to the 15 T cell receptor beta chains below, sequenced in a study of shared clonotypes between healthy human individuals. The method was immunoSEQ multiplex PCR; TCRdb's version includes in-frame clones alone and lacks a portion of them. There are about half a million clones in the sample; less than 80% occur only once, and approximately 12% lies in the top ten. Material: PBMCs. Receptors originate from a woman between 40 and 55 years old in good health. Some clones in this sample may be carry-over from other donors' samples.

This rearrangement joins TRBV11-2 to TRBJ2-3; 7 bases line up with TRBD2. In germline, CDR1 is SGHAT, CDR2 FQNNGV. The junction had 7 bases not matched to a gene; V was cut back by 1 base and J by 6 bases. The CDR3 length is 15 residues. Written as DNA, the CDR3 is TGTGCCAGCAGCTTAGTTGGTCTAGCGGAGGATACGCAGTATTTT. Translation: CASSLVGLAEDTQYF.

With regard to this clone: The conserved phenylalanine or tryptophan normally closing the CDR3 is absent here, so this likely arose from a read error. This chain connects TRBV28 to TRBJ1-1, with a weak D call TRBD1 (5 bases). This CDR3 has 14 residues. The V end was cut by 7 bases, the J end by 3 bases, with 15 bases between. CDR1 is MDHEN and CDR2 is SYDVKM in the germline V gene. CDR3 sequence: CASNGGYWYTEAFL. The CDR3 DNA is TGTGCCAGCAATGGGGGGTATTGGTACACTGAAGCTTTCCTT.

This sequence joins TRBV23-1 and TRBJ2-7; 10 positions match TRBD1. TRBV23-1 is noted as an ORF with a role that remains uncertain. Germline trimming cut 0 bases from V and 3 bases from J; bases unmatched to any gene: 11. The CDR3 is made up of 18 amino acids. The CDR3 nucleotides read TGCGCCAGCAGTCAATCGAGCATCGGGACAGGGGACTTCTACGAGCAGTACTTC. Translated: CASSQSSIGTGDFYEQYF.

CDR3 amino acids: CSVSGQGDEKLFF. The DNA of the CDR3 is TGCAGCGTCTCGGGACAGGGAGATGAAAAACTGTTTTTT. V usage is TRBV29-1 and J usage is TRBJ1-4; 9 bases map to TRBD1. V trimming: 6 bases; J trimming: 6 bases; junction bases outside the gene matches: 5. This CDR3 spans 13 amino acids. CDR1 and CDR2 (germline): SQVTM, ANQGSEA.

The chain recombines TRBV2 with TRBJ2-1; possible D gene TRBD1, 5 bases. V shed 6 bases and J shed 15 bases, with 15 bases lying between them. CDR1 is SNHLY, CDR2 FYNNEI, per germline. This CDR3 is built from 11 residues. As DNA, the CDR3 is TGTGCCAGCAGGGCACAGGTTTATCTGTTCTTC. Translating gives CASRAQVYLFF.

In this sample, this clone turned up a few times. The sample contains more than one DNA sequence encoding this CDR3. This rearrangement joins TRBV19 to TRBJ2-2; 8 nucleotides agree with TRBD2. V shed 6 bases, J shed 0 bases, and the junction held 3 bases outside the gene matches. CDR1 is LNHDA, CDR2 SQIVND, per germline (reference sequence). The CDR3 contains 15 residues. CDR3 sequence (DNA): TGTGCCAGTAGCACTAGCGGAGCGAACACCGGGGAGCTGTTTTTT. As protein: CASSTSGANTGELFF.

The chain joins TRBV10-3 to TRBJ2-1, with TRBD1 matching 7 bases. Germline CDR1 reads ENHRY; CDR2 reads SYGVKD. V was clipped by 6 bases and J by 8 bases; unmatched bases: 16. This CDR3 has 16 residues. CDR3 coding DNA: TGTGCCATCAGCCGGCTGGCAGGGGGTCCCAGGGATGAGCAGTTCTTC. Translating gives CAISRLAGGPRDEQFF.

The rearrangement uses TRBV2 and TRBJ1-1, with 7 bases that match TRBD1. This CDR3 is 16 amino acids long. Germline V lookup: CDR1 SNHLY, CDR2 FYNNEI. V gave up 1 base and J gave up 1 base; unmatched junction bases: 6. CDR3 DNA: TGTGCCAGCAGTGAAGAAGGGGGCCAGGGGAACACTGAAGCTTTCTTT. Its translation is CASSEEGGQGNTEAFF.

The CDR3 region is CASRGTGTVQPQHF. CDR3 nucleotide sequence: TGTGCCAGCAGGGGGACAGGGACCGTCCAGCCCCAGCATTTT. J is TRBJ1-5 and V is TRBV28, with TRBD1 matching 9 bases. Germline V gene data show CDR1 as MDHEN and CDR2 as SYDVKM. The CDR3 has 14 amino acids. V shed 6 bases and J 7 bases; nucleotides not matched to a gene: 7.

As regards this clone: Likely a read error: the CDR3 ends without its conserved phenylalanine or tryptophan. CDR3 residues: CASSLDGTGGYGYTL. CDR3 in DNA: TGCGCAAGCAGCTTGGACGGGACAGGGGGGTATGGCTACACCTTA. The chain employs TRBV5-1 and TRBJ1-2; 11 bases line up with TRBD1. The CDR3 consists of 15 residues. Germline V CDR1 and CDR2: SGHRS, YFSETQ.

The V and J genes are TRBV18 and TRBJ2-7, with D unresolved. The CDR3 sequence is 13 residues long. V was trimmed by 2 bases and J by 5 bases, leaving 10 bases between them. Germline V gene sequence: CDR1 KGHSH, CDR2 LQKENI. The CDR3 sequence is CASSPAPANEQYF. For the CDR3, the DNA is TGTGCCAGCTCACCAGCCCCGGCCAACGAGCAGTACTTC.

This sequence joins TRBV7-3 and TRBJ2-5; possibly TRBD1 or TRBD2 for D (5 bases each). CDR3 length equals 15 residues. CDR1 SGHTA and CDR2 FQGTGA come from the germline V gene. The germline V and J ends were trimmed by 5 bases and 2 bases, with 15 bases remaining between them. CDR3 DNA: TGTGCCAGCAGCCCCGGGGCAGGACCGCAAGAGACCCAGTACTTC. It codes for CASSPGAGPQETQYF.

Only one count was recorded for this clone. This chain joins TRBV27 and TRBJ1-3, with 8 bases fitting TRBD1. Germline-derived CDR1 and CDR2 are MNHEY and SMNVEV (reference sequence). This CDR3 is 18 amino acids long. Unmatched junction bases numbered 11, after V lost 0 bases and J lost 4 bases. The CDR3 sequence: CASSLSPGQGRSGNTIYF. The DNA of the CDR3 is TGTGCCAGCAGTTTATCGCCCGGACAGGGCCGCTCAGGAAACACCATATATTTT.

The genes are TRBV18 and TRBJ2-7; possibly TRBD1 or TRBD2 for D (5 bases each). Trimming removed 2 bases at V and 3 bases at J, with 17 bases between. Germline CDR1 and CDR2: KGHSH and LQKENI. There are 16 residues in the CDR3. CDR3: CASSPGTSAGRYEQYF. CDR3 DNA: TGTGCCAGCTCACCAGGGACCTCGGCGGGCCGCTACGAGCAGTACTTC.

About this clone itself: Since no conserved phenylalanine or tryptophan closes the CDR3, a read error is the likely cause. The DNA is left out, because the CDR3 cannot be placed on it with certainty; the CDR3 is given as TCRdb lists it. CDR3 sequence: CASSYELSGPRHI. The chain couples TRBV6-5 to TRBJ1-1. Germline V gives CDR1 MNHEY, CDR2 SVGAGI. The CDR3 spans 13 residues, counting both ends.